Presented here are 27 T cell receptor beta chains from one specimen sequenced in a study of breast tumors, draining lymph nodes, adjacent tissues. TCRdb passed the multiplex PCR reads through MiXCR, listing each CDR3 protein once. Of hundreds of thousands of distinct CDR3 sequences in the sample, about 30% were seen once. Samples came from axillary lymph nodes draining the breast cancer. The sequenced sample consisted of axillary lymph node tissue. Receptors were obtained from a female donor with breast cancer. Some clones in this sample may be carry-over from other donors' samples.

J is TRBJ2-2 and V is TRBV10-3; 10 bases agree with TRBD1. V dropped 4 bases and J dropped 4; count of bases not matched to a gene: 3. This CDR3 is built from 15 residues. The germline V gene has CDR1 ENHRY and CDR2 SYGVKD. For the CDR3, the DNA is TGTGCCATCAGTGCATGGGACAGGGGCACCGGGGAGCTGTTTTTT. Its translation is CAISAWDRGTGELFF.

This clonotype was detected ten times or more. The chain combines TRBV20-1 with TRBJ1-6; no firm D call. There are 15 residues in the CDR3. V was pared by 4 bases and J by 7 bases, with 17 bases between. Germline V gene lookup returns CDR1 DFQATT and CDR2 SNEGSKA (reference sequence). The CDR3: CSAKEYRGANSPLHF. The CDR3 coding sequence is TGCAGTGCTAAGGAATATCGCGGAGCCAATTCACCCCTCCACTTT.

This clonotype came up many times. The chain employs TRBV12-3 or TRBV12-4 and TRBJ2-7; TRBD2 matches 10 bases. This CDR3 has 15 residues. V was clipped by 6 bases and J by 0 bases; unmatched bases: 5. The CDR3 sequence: CASSDSGGSSYEQYF. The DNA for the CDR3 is TGTGCCAGCAGCGATAGCGGGGGGAGCTCCTACGAGCAGTACTTC.

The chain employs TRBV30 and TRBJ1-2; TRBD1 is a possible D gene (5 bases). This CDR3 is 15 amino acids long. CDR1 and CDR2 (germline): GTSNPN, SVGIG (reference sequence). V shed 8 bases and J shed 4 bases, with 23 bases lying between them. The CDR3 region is CAARPRDRKLYGYTF. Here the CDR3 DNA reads TGTGCCGCGAGACCTCGGGACCGCAAGCTCTATGGCTACACCTTC.

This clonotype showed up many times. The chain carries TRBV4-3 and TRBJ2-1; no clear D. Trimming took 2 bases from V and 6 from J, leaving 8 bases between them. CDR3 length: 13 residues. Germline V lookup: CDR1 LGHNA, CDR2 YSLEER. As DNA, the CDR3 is TGCGCCAGCAGCCAATGGCTGGCCAATGAGCAGTTCTTC. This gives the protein CASSQWLANEQFF.

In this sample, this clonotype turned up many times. CDR3 in DNA: TGCGCCAGCAGCTTGGCCCTTGGGACAGGGGCCTACGAGCAGTACTTC. Encoded protein: CASSLALGTGAYEQYF. The rearrangement joins TRBV5-1 to TRBJ2-7; 10 nucleotides match TRBD1. The ends lost 0 bases at V and 2 bases at J; junction bases unmatched: 5. The CDR3 is made up of 16 amino acids. CDR1 and CDR2 (germline): SGHRS, YFSETQ.

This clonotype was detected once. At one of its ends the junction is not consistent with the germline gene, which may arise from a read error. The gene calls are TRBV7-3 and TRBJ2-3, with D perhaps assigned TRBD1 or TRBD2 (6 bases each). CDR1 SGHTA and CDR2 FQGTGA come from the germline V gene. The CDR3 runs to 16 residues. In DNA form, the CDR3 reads TGCGCCAGCAGCGGAGGGGGGACGAGAAGCACAGATACGCAGTATTTT. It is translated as CASSGGGTRSTDTQYF.

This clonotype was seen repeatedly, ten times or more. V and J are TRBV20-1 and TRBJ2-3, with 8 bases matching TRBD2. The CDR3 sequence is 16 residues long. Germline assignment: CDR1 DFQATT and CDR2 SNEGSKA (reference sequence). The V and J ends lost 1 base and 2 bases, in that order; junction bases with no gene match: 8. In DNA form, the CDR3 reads TGCAGTGCTAGAGTACTAGCGGAGCCATACACAGATACGCAGTATTTT. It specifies CSARVLAEPYTDTQYF.

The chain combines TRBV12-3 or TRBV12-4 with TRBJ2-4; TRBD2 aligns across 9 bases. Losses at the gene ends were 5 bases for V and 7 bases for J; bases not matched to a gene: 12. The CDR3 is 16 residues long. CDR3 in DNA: TGTGCCAGCAGTCAGTTGACTCTAGCGGGAATCAACATTCAGTACTTC. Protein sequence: CASSQLTLAGINIQYF.

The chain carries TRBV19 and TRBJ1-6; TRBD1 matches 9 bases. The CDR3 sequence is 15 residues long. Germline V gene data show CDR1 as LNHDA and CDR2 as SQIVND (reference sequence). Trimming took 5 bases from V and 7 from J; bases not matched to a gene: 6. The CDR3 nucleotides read TGTGCCAGTAGTCCCCAAACAGGGGGCAATTCACCCCTCCACTTT. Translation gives CASSPQTGGNSPLHF. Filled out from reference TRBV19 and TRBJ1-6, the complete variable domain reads DGGITQSPKYLFRKEGQNVTLSCEQNLNHDAMYWYRQDPGQGLRLIYYSQIVNDFQKGDIAEGYSVSREKKESFPLTVTSAQKNPTAFYLCASSPQTGGNSPLHFGNGTRLTVT.

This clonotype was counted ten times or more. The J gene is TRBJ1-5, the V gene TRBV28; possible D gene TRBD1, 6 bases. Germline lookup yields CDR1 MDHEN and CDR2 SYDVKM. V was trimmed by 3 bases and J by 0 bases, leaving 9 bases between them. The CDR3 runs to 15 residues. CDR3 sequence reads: CASSLGQHSNQPQHF. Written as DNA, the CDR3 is TGTGCCAGCAGTTTGGGACAACATAGCAATCAGCCCCAGCATTTT.

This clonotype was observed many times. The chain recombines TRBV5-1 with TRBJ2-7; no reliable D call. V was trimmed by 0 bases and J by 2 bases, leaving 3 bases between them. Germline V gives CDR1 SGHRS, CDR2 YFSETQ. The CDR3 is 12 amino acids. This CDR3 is CASSLDAYEQYF. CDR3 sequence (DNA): TGCGCCAGCAGCTTGGACGCCTACGAGCAGTACTTC.

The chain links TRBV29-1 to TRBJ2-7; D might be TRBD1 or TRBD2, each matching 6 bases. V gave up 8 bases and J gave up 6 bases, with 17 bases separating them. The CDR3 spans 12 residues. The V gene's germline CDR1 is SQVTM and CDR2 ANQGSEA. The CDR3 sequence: CSPDPGGGEQYF. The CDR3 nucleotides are TGCAGCCCGGACCCAGGAGGGGGCGAGCAGTACTTC.

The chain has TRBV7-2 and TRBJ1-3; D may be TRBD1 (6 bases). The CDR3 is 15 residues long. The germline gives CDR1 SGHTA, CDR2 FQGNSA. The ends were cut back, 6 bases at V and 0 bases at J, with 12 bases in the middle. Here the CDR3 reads CASREDSSSGNTIYF. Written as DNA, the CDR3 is TGTGCCAGCAGAGAGGACAGTAGCTCTGGAAACACCATATATTTT.

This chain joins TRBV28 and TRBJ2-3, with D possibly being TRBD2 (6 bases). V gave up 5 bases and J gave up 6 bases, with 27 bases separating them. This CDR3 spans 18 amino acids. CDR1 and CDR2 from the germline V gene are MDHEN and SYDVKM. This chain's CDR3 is CASSPPGKRARCGDTQYF. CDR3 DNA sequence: TGTGCCAGCAGTCCTCCTGGGAAGCGGGCCAGATGCGGGGATACGCAGTATTTT.

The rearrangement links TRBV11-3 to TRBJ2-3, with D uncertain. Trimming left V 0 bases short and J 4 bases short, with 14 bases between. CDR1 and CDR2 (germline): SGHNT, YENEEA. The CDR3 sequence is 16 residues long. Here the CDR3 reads CASSLDRPATADTQYF. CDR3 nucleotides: TGTGCCAGCAGCTTAGATCGGCCAGCGACCGCAGATACGCAGTATTTT.

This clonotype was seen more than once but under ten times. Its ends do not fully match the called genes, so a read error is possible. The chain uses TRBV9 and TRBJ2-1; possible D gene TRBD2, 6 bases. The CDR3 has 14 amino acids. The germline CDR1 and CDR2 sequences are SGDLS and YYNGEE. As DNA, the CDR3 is TGTGCCAGCAGCCCTTCCGGGACTTACAATGAGCAGTCCTTC. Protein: CASSPSGTYNEQSF.

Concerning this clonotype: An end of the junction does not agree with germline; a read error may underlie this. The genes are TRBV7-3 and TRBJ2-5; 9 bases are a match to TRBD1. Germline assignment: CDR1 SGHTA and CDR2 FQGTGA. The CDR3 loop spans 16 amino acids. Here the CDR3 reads CASRGGQGRDQETQYF. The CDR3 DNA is TGTGCCAGCAGGGGGGGACAGGGTAGGGACCAGGAGACCCAGTACTTC.

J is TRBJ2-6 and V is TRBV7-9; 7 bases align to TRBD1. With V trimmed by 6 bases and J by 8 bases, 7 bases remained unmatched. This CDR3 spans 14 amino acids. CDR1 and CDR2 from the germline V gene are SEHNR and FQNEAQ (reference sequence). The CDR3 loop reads CASSPGQVSNVLTF. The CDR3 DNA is TGTGCCAGCAGTCCTGGACAGGTTTCCAACGTCCTGACTTTC.

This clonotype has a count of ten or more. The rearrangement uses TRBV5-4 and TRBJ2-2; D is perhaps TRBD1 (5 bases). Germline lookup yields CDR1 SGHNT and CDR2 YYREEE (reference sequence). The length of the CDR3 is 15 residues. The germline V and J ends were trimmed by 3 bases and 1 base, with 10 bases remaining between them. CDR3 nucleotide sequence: TGTGCCAGCAGCTCTCGGACACAGAACACCGGGGAGCTGTTTTTT. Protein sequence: CASSSRTQNTGELFF. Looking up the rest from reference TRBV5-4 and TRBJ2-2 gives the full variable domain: ETGVTQSPTHLIKTRGQQVTLRCSSQSGHNTVSWYQQALGQGPQFIFQYYREEENGRGNFPPRFSGLQFPNYSSELNVNALELDDSALYLCASSSRTQNTGELFFGEGSRLTVL.

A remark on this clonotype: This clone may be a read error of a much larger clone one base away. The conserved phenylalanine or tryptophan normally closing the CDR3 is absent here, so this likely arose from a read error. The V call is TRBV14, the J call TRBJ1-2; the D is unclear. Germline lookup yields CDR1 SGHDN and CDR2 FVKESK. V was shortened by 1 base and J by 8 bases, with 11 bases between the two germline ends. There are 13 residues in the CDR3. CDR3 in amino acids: CASSQVQGGGYTS. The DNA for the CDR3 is TGTGCCAGCAGCCAAGTGCAAGGTGGGGGCTACACCTCC.

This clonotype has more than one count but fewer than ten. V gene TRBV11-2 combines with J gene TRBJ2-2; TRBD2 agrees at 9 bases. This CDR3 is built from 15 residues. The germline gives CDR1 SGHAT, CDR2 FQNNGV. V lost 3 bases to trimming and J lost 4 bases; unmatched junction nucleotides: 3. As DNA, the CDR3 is TGTGCCAGCAGCTTTAGCGGGAGTGCCACCGGGGAGCTGTTTTTT. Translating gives CASSFSGSATGELFF.

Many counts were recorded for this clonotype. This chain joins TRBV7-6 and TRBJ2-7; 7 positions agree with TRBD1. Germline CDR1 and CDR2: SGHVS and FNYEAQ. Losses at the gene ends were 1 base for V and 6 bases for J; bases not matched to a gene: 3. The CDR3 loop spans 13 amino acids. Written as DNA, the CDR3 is TGTGCCAGCAGCTTAGTTCCAGGGGGCGAGCAGTACTTC. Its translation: CASSLVPGGEQYF. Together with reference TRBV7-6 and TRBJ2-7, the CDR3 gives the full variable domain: GAGVSQSPRYKVTKRGQDVALRCDPISGHVSLYWYRQALGQGPEFLTYFNYEAQQDKSGLPNDRFSAERPEGSISTLTIQRTEQRDSAMYRCASSLVPGGEQYFGPGTRLTVT.

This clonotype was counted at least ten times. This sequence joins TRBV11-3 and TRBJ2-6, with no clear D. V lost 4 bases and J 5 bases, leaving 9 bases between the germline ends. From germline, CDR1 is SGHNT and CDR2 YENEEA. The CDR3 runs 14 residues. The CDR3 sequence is CASSSQPRANVLTF. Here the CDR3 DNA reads TGTGCCAGCAGCTCCCAACCTCGGGCCAACGTCCTGACTTTC.

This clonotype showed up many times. Here the CDR3 reads CASSPRDRLGYGYTF. DNA for the CDR3: TGTGCCAGTAGTCCCCGGGACAGGTTGGGATATGGCTACACCTTC. The rearrangement joins TRBV19 to TRBJ1-2; 8 bases match TRBD1. Losses at the gene ends were 5 bases for V and 5 bases for J; bases not matched to a gene: 10. The CDR3 loop spans 15 amino acids. Germline V gene data show CDR1 as LNHDA and CDR2 as SQIVND (reference sequence).

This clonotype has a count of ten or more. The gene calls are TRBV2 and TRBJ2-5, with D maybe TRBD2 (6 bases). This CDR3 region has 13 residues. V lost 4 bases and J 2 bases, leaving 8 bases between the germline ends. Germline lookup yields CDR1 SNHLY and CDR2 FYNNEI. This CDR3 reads CASSAGGQETQYF. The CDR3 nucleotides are TGTGCCAGCAGTGCCGGGGGACAAGAGACCCAGTACTTC.

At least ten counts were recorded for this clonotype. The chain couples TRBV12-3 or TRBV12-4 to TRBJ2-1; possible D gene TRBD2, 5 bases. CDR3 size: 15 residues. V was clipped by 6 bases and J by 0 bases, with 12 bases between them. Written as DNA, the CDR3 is TGTGCCAGCAGCCCCAGCGGTTACTCCTACAATGAGCAGTTCTTC. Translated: CASSPSGYSYNEQFF.